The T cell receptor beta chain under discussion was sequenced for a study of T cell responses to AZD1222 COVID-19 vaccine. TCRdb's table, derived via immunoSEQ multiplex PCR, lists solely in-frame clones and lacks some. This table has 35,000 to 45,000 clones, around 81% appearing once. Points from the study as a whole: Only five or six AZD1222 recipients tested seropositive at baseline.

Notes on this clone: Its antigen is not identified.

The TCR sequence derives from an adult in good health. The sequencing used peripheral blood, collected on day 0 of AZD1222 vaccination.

CDR3 amino acids: CASNTQSGLNYGYTF. The CDR3 bases are TGTGCCAGTAATACCCAGTCAGGGTTGAACTATGGCTACACCTTC. This chain uses TRBV19 with TRBJ1-2, with D possibly matching TRBD1 (5 bases). The CDR3 runs to 15 residues. V was trimmed by 7 bases and J by 2 bases, leaving 17 bases between them. Looked up from germline, CDR1 is LNHDA and CDR2 is SQIVND (reference sequence).